The 9 T cell receptor beta chains given below trace back to one sample, sequenced in a study of patients and donors after allogeneic stem cell transplantation. Each CDR3 protein gets one entry after TCRdb re-called the RT-PCR reads with MiXCR. The table lists tens of thousands of distinct CDR3 sequences, about 5% of them singletons. The sample consisted of blood, either unsorted or a sorted T cell fraction (not recorded which). These receptors were collected from a human donor who was either an allogeneic HSCT recipient or a stem cell or donor lymphocyte infusion donor (not recorded which). It is not recorded whose cells these are; they may come from a transplant donor.

This clonotype showed up just a few times. This chain joins TRBV24-1 and TRBJ2-5; tentatively, D is TRBD1 (5 bases). The CDR3 is made up of 16 amino acids. Trimming left V 4 bases short and J 1 base short, with 15 bases between. CDR1 is KGHDR, CDR2 SFDVKD, per germline. The CDR3 region is CATSDSSRTGQETQYF. CDR3 sequence (DNA): TGTGCCACCAGTGACTCTTCGCGAACAGGCCAAGAGACCCAGTACTTC.

This clonotype came up many times. The V and J genes are TRBV19 and TRBJ1-1; 7 bases align to TRBD1. This CDR3 spans 18 amino acids. Germline V gene data show CDR1 as LNHDA and CDR2 as SQIVND (reference sequence). The junction had 20 bases not matched to a gene; V was cut back by 7 bases and J by 3 bases. The CDR3 nucleotides read TGTGCCAGTACCCCCAATACCGGAACCGACAGGGATCACACTGAAGCTTTCTTT. It is translated as CASTPNTGTDRDHTEAFF.

At least ten counts were recorded for this clonotype. The V gene is TRBV18, the J gene TRBJ2-1; D gene uncertain. V was clipped by 3 bases and J by 7 bases, with 7 bases between them. The CDR3 consists of 12 residues. The germline gives CDR1 KGHSH, CDR2 LQKENI. This CDR3 is CASSPETNEQFF. The CDR3 bases are TGTGCCAGCTCACCGGAGACGAATGAGCAGTTCTTC.

In the case of this clonotype: This likely comes from a read error, as the CDR3 has no conserved phenylalanine or tryptophan at its end. The rearrangement links TRBV2 to TRBJ2-7; D gene ambiguous. The germline V gene has CDR1 SNHLY and CDR2 FYNNEI. The germline V and J ends were trimmed by 8 bases and 0 bases, with 14 bases remaining between them. CDR3 size: 14 residues. The CDR3 DNA reads as TGTGCCAGCGAGGTGGCCAGGAGCTCCTACGAGCAGTACCTC. The encoded protein is CASEVARSSYEQYL.

At least ten counts were recorded for this clonotype. V is TRBV3-1 and J is TRBJ1-5; D not certain. The CDR3 sequence is 13 residues long. Germline V CDR1 and CDR2: LGHDT, YNNKEL (reference sequence). V lost 2 bases to trimming and J lost 5 bases, with 7 bases between them. The CDR3 DNA sequence: TGTGCCAGCAGCCAAACCAATGATCAGCCCCAGCATTTT. Protein sequence: CASSQTNDQPQHF.

This clonotype has ten or more counts. The gene calls are TRBV12-3 or TRBV12-4 and TRBJ2-2; no clear D gene. The V end was cut by 5 bases, the J end by 0 bases, with 7 bases between. This CDR3 is built from 14 residues. This CDR3 is CASSPVANTGELFF. The CDR3, as DNA: TGTGCCAGCAGTCCTGTAGCGAACACCGGGGAGCTGTTTTTT.

This clonotype was seen ten or more times. This chain uses TRBV6-4 with TRBJ2-1; D possibly corresponds to TRBD2 (6 bases). The ends were cut back, 2 bases at V and 2 bases at J, with 10 bases in the middle. Germline CDR1 and CDR2: MRHNA and SNTAGT. This CDR3 is 15 amino acids long. CDR3 region: CASSDKEGTYNEQFF. Written as DNA, the CDR3 is TGTGCCAGCAGTGACAAGGAGGGTACCTACAATGAGCAGTTCTTC.

This clonotype showed up many times. The chain has TRBV30 and TRBJ2-3; D may be TRBD2 (5 bases). V gave up 2 bases and J gave up 4 bases, with 7 bases separating them. CDR3 length equals 12 residues. Germline CDR1 reads GTSNPN; CDR2 reads SVGIG (reference sequence). The CDR3 is CAWSRGSDTQYF. The CDR3 coding sequence is TGTGCCTGGAGTCGAGGGTCAGATACGCAGTATTTT.

This clonotype was recorded at least ten times. The V gene is TRBV5-1, the J gene TRBJ1-4; 9 nucleotides match TRBD1. Unmatched junction bases numbered 6, after V lost 4 bases and J lost 5 bases. The germline V gene has CDR1 SGHRS and CDR2 YFSETQ. The length of the CDR3 is 15 residues. CDR3 sequence (DNA): TGCGCCAGCAGCCCAACAGGGGGCAGGAATGAAAAACTGTTTTTT. The encoded protein is CASSPTGGRNEKLFF.